One sample yielded the 31 T cell receptor beta chains listed below, sequenced in a study of T cells in Graves' hyperthyroidism and ophthalmopathy. The source material, RNA transcripts, was used to amplify TCR beta CDR3 regions. HTBI primers were employed in a first-round RT-PCR of the TCR CDR3. MiXCR, applied by TCRdb to the multiplex PCR reads, yields one record per CDR3 protein. The data hold hundreds of thousands of distinct CDR3 sequences, with 35% to 40% observed a single time. Sequenced: blood. These receptors all stem from a man younger than 30 with Graves' hyperthyroidism.

Comments on this clonotype: The CDR3 carries no conserved terminal phenylalanine or tryptophan, so it likely arises from a read error. The DNA is left out, because the CDR3 cannot be placed on it with certainty; the CDR3 is given as TCRdb lists it. This chain joins TRBV20-1 and TRBJ2-6. Germline CDR1 DFQATT, CDR2 SNEGSKA (reference sequence). The CDR3 has 8 residues if both end residues are counted. The chain's CDR3 is CSAGPRTS.

CDR3 residues: CASSFSSTDQETQYF. The CDR3 DNA reads as TGTGCCAGCAGCTTTTCTTCGACAGATCAAGAGACCCAGTACTTC. This sequence joins TRBV7-2 and TRBJ2-5; a possible D gene is TRBD1 (5 bases). This CDR3 is built from 15 residues. CDR1 SGHTA and CDR2 FQGNSA come from the germline V gene. V shed 3 bases and J shed 2 bases, with 13 bases lying between them.

This clonotype was seen repeatedly, ten times or more. V usage is TRBV7-9 and J usage is TRBJ2-7; a weak D match, TRBD2 (5 bases). Between the trimmed V and J ends, which lost 5 bases and 5 bases, there was a span of 16 bases. Germline V lookup: CDR1 SEHNR, CDR2 FQNEAQ (reference sequence). The CDR3 totals 14 residues. The CDR3 protein is CASSLVEGTDEQYF. DNA for the CDR3: TGTGCCAGCAGCCTCGTAGAGGGAACGGACGAGCAGTACTTC.

This clonotype has only one observation. V and J are TRBV7-2 and TRBJ2-6; 10 bases map to TRBD1. CDR3 length equals 16 residues. The junction had 8 bases not matched to a gene; V was cut back by 8 bases and J by 4 bases. CDR1 and CDR2 (germline): SGHTA, FQGNSA. CDR3 amino acids: CASGQTGGAGANVLTF. DNA for the CDR3: TGTGCCAGCGGCCAGACAGGGGGCGCCGGGGCCAACGTCCTGACTTTC.

This clonotype came up a few times. CDR3 sequence reads: CASSLDSDGNSPLHF. The DNA for the CDR3 is TGTGCCAGCAGTTTGGACTCCGACGGCAATTCACCCCTCCACTTT. The chain carries TRBV6-5 and TRBJ1-6; D not certain. With 4 bases removed from V and 7 bases from J, the gap between germline ends came to 14 bases. CDR1 and CDR2 from the germline V gene are MNHEY and SVGAGI. The CDR3 extends over 15 amino acids.

This clonotype was counted a few times. This chain connects TRBV10-3 to TRBJ2-2; 10 bases line up with TRBD1. The CDR3 contains 16 residues. Germline CDR1 is ENHRY and CDR2 is SYGVKD. J gave up 6 bases and V 6 bases, and 10 bases lay outside the gene matches. CDR3 nucleotide sequence: TGTGCCATCAGCCATGACAGGGGGCGAGACGCCGGGGAGCTGTTTTTT. Translating gives CAISHDRGRDAGELFF.

The V call is TRBV7-3, the J call TRBJ2-5; D perhaps matches TRBD2 (6 bases). CDR3 length: 15 amino acids. V was cut by 1 base and J by 3 bases, with 12 bases left in between. CDR1 SGHTA and CDR2 FQGTGA come from the germline V gene. The CDR3 loop reads CASSLMGGEEETQYF. CDR3 nucleotide sequence: TGTGCCAGCAGCTTAATGGGGGGAGAGGAAGAGACCCAGTACTTC. Full variable domain (missing parts from reference TRBV7-3 and TRBJ2-5): GAGVSQTPSNKVTEKGKYVELRCDPISGHTALYWYRQSLGQGPEFLIYFQGTGAADDSGLPNDRFFAVRPEGSVSTLKIQRTERGDSAVYLCASSLMGGEEETQYFGPGTRLLVL.

The J gene is TRBJ1-1, the V gene TRBV15; D not certain. Looked up from germline, CDR1 is LNHNV and CDR2 is YYDKDF (reference sequence). The length of the CDR3 is 12 residues. Trimming cost V 10 bases and J 7 bases, with 16 bases left between them. CDR3 amino acids: CAISDQRSEAFF. The CDR3 DNA follows: TGTGCCATTTCGGACCAGCGAAGTGAAGCTTTCTTT.

This clonotype was detected ten times or more. The rearrangement links TRBV25-1 to TRBJ2-7; weak D call: TRBD1 (5 bases). Germline V lookup: CDR1 MGHDK, CDR2 SYGVNS. The length of the CDR3 is 12 residues. With 6 bases removed from V and 5 bases from J, the gap between germline ends came to 11 bases. In DNA, the CDR3 is TGTGCCAGCAGAGGACACGAGGACGAGCAGTACTTC. Translation gives CASRGHEDEQYF.

This clonotype was counted only a few times. The chain employs TRBV10-3 and TRBJ2-7; 14 bases line up with TRBD2. Unmatched junction bases numbered 15, after V lost 7 bases and J lost 4 bases. CDR1 ENHRY and CDR2 SYGVKD come from the germline V gene. This CDR3 has 18 amino acids. The DNA for the CDR3 is TGTGCCATCATATCCCGGGACGTAGGGACTAGCGGGAGTTACGAGCAGTACTTC. As protein: CAIISRDVGTSGSYEQYF.

This clonotype was seen a few times. The rearrangement uses TRBV7-8 and TRBJ2-5, with 7 positions matching TRBD2. J gave up 1 base and V 5 bases, and 10 bases lay outside the gene matches. Germline CDR1 is SGHVS and CDR2 is FQNEAQ. CDR3 length: 16 residues. The CDR3: CASSPARGESQETQYF. CDR3 nucleotides: TGTGCCAGCAGCCCCGCCCGGGGGGAATCCCAAGAGACCCAGTACTTC.

A remark on this clonotype: Possible read error: a much larger clone is one base away. The CDR3 ends on some other residue instead of the conserved phenylalanine or tryptophan, so this is likely a read error. The chain joins TRBV7-9 to TRBJ1-5, with unresolved D. The CDR3 covers 14 residues. The V end was cut by 5 bases, the J end by 6 bases, with 14 bases between. Germline V gene data show CDR1 as SEHNR and CDR2 as FQNEAQ (reference sequence). This CDR3 reads CASSRAGIPQPQHL. The CDR3 DNA reads TGTGCCAGCAGCCGGGCCGGCATCCCTCAGCCCCAGCATCTT.

The chain carries TRBV2 and TRBJ2-1; D could derive from TRBD1 or TRBD2 (5 bases each). Deletions cut 3 bases from V and 10 bases from J, with 10 bases between. Germline values: CDR1 SNHLY, CDR2 FYNNEI. The CDR3 has 12 residues. CDR3 loop: CASSDGTPEQFF. As DNA, the CDR3 is TGTGCCAGCAGTGATGGGACCCCCGAGCAGTTCTTC.

This clonotype was counted many times. This chain links TRBV7-2 with TRBJ1-1, with TRBD1 as a possible D gene (5 bases). Germline CDR1 and CDR2: SGHTA and FQGNSA. This CDR3 is built from 17 residues. Trimming pared 10 bases from V and 4 bases from J, leaving 28 bases between. The CDR3 coding sequence is TGTGCCACCCTCCGGGGGGAGGGAAGGATGGGTCGCACTGAAGCTTTCTTT. This encodes CATLRGEGRMGRTEAFF.

About this clonotype: Given a much more abundant clone one base away, this may be a read error. V is TRBV12-3 or TRBV12-4 and J is TRBJ1-6, with 7 nucleotides matching TRBD1. The CDR3 runs to 13 residues. The junction had 9 bases not matched to a gene; V was cut back by 8 bases and J by 11 bases. This chain's CDR3 is CASASGGRAPLHF. Written as DNA, the CDR3 is TGTGCCAGCGCCTCAGGGGGTAGGGCACCCCTCCACTTT.

V gene TRBV7-6 combines with J gene TRBJ2-6; D remains ambiguous. CDR1 SGHVS and CDR2 FNYEAQ come from the germline V gene. This CDR3 is 17 amino acids long. Trimming took off 2 bases at V and 0 bases at J, with 11 bases between the two ends. This CDR3 is CASSLHPVSSGANVLTF. The CDR3 DNA reads as TGTGCCAGCAGCTTACACCCGGTTAGCTCTGGGGCCAACGTCCTGACTTTC.

On this clonotype itself: A read error is possible here, since a much larger clone lies one base away. The J gene is TRBJ1-4, the V gene TRBV10-3, with D possibly TRBD1 on 5 matching bases. The germline V and J ends were trimmed by 4 bases and 6 bases, with 12 bases remaining between them. This CDR3 is built from 14 residues. CDR1 and CDR2 (germline): ENHRY, SYGVKD. The CDR3 nucleotides are TGTGCCATCAGTGGGCCGGACACCCATGAAAAACTGTTTTTT. This translates into CAISGPDTHEKLFF.

The CDR3 bases are TGCAGTGCTAGACGCTCCGGGGCGCGGGGCAATCAGCCCCAGTACTTC. This gives the protein CSARRSGARGNQPQYF. This rearrangement joins TRBV20-1 to TRBJ2-5, with D perhaps matching TRBD2 (6 bases). The length of the CDR3 is 16 residues. Trimming removed 2 bases at V and 9 bases at J, with 25 bases between. Germline CDR1 reads DFQATT; CDR2 reads SNEGSKA (reference sequence).

There are many counts of this clonotype. The chain is built from TRBV2 and TRBJ1-1; the match to TRBD1 covers 8 bases. Germline values: CDR1 SNHLY, CDR2 FYNNEI. This CDR3 region has 14 residues. The V gene end was trimmed by 4 bases and the J gene end by 1 base; junction bases not matched to a gene: 2. The CDR3 coding sequence is TGTGCCAGCAGTGGACAGGGGCCGAACACTGAAGCTTTCTTT. Translating it yields CASSGQGPNTEAFF. Using reference TRBV2 and TRBJ1-1 for the parts outside the CDR3, the full variable domain is EPEVTQTPSHQVTQMGQEVILRCVPISNHLYFYWYRQILGQKVEFLVSFYNNEISEKSEIFDDQFSVERPDGSNFTLKIRSTKLEDSAMYFCASSGQGPNTEAFFGQGTRLTVV.

J is TRBJ2-7 and V is TRBV7-2; D may be TRBD1 (5 bases). Germline V lookup: CDR1 SGHTA, CDR2 FQGNSA. V was trimmed by 3 bases and J by 3 bases, leaving 15 bases between them. The CDR3 extends over 15 amino acids. The CDR3 loop is CASSLVGVTIYEQYF. In DNA, the CDR3 is TGTGCCAGCAGCTTGGTAGGGGTTACCATCTACGAGCAGTACTTC. Drawing the rest from reference TRBV7-2 and TRBJ2-7, the complete variable domain is GAGVSQSPSNKVTEKGKDVELRCDPISGHTALYWYRQSLGQGLEFLIYFQGNSAPDKSGLPSDRFSAERTGGSVSTLTIQRTQQEDSAVYLCASSLVGVTIYEQYFGPGTRLTVT.

This clonotype was recorded many times. The chain couples TRBV24-1 to TRBJ1-1; D unclear. CDR3 length: 14 residues. CDR1 and CDR2 (germline): KGHDR, SFDVKD. Trimming left V 4 bases short and J 2 bases short, with 10 bases between. CDR3: CATSDTDANTEAFF. In nucleotides, the CDR3 is TGTGCCACCAGTGACACGGACGCCAACACTGAAGCTTTCTTT.

Details on this clonotype: This sequence may be a read error, since a much larger clone differs from it by one base. V usage is TRBV2 and J usage is TRBJ1-2; 7 positions match TRBD1. The V gene end was trimmed by 3 bases and the J gene end by 5 bases; junction bases not matched to a gene: 12. This CDR3 spans 16 amino acids. The germline gives CDR1 SNHLY, CDR2 FYNNEI. The CDR3 bases are TGTGCCAGCAGTGAGCCCGGGACAGCCGAGGAGTATGGCTACACCTTC. Translated: CASSEPGTAEEYGYTF. Based on the CDR3 plus reference TRBV2 and TRBJ1-2, the full variable domain is EPEVTQTPSHQVTQMGQEVILRCVPISNHLYFYWYRQILGQKVEFLVSFYNNEISEKSEIFDDQFSVERPDGSNFTLKIRSTKLEDSAMYFCASSEPGTAEEYGYTFGSGTRLTVV.

This clonotype was observed at least ten times. CDR3 protein: CASTPARADNQPQHF. The CDR3 DNA reads TGTGCCAGCACCCCGGCCCGGGCGGACAATCAGCCCCAGCATTTT. The chain links TRBV2 to TRBJ1-5; no clear D gene. This CDR3 has 15 amino acids. V lost 7 bases, J lost 3 bases, and 16 bases lay in between. Germline V CDR1 and CDR2: SNHLY, FYNNEI.

The chain recombines TRBV7-9 with TRBJ2-7, with 9 bases that match TRBD1. The ends lost 2 bases at V and 7 bases at J; junction bases unmatched: 9. In germline, CDR1 is SEHNR, CDR2 FQNEAQ (reference sequence). The CDR3 covers 15 residues. CDR3 sequence reads: CASSLPGTGSGEQYF. As DNA, the CDR3 is TGTGCCAGCAGCTTACCCGGGACAGGGTCCGGGGAGCAGTACTTC.

This clonotype was recorded at least ten times. This chain links TRBV9 with TRBJ1-1, with 10 bases fitting TRBD1. From germline, CDR1 is SGDLS and CDR2 YYNGEE. Trimming removed 4 bases from V and 4 bases from J; junction bases left unmatched: 7. CDR3 length: 15 amino acids. Here the CDR3 DNA reads TGTGCCAGCAGCCCAAGGGGACAGGGGATCACTGAAGCTTTCTTT. This encodes CASSPRGQGITEAFF.

The chain is built from TRBV7-9 and TRBJ2-7; D remains ambiguous. The germline CDR1 and CDR2 sequences are SEHNR and FQNEAQ (reference sequence). Trimming took off 5 bases at V and 6 bases at J, with 11 bases between the two ends. The CDR3 has 12 amino acids. The CDR3 DNA is TGTGCCAGCAGCCTTGTCGCCTGCGAGCAGTACTTC. Amino acid sequence: CASSLVACEQYF.

With regard to this clonotype: This may stem from a read error, because a much larger clone lies one nucleotide away. The chain recombines TRBV7-6 with TRBJ2-2; D is perhaps TRBD2 (6 bases). Per germline, CDR1 SGHVS and CDR2 FNYEAQ. There are 14 residues in the CDR3. The CDR3 protein is CASNLGGQGGELVF. The DNA of the CDR3 is TGTGCCAGCAACCTCGGGGGTCAGGGCGGGGAGCTGGTTTTT.

This chain joins TRBV11-2 and TRBJ2-7; D gene unclear. The CDR3 totals 15 residues. Trimming took 9 bases from V and 2 from J, leaving 20 bases between them. Germline V gene data show CDR1 as SGHAT and CDR2 as FQNNGV. This CDR3 reads CASSIVQDAAYEQYF. In DNA, the CDR3 is TGTGCCAGTAGTATAGTGCAGGACGCCGCCTACGAGCAGTACTTC.

This clonotype was seen many times. The V gene is TRBV2, the J gene TRBJ1-6; TRBD1 agrees at 8 bases. The length of the CDR3 is 15 residues. V shed 2 bases, J shed 10 bases, and the junction held 7 bases outside the gene matches. Germline CDR1 and CDR2: SNHLY and FYNNEI. The CDR3 region has the DNA TGTGCCAGCAGTGAATACCAGGGGGCGGAATCACCCCTCCACTTT. Translated: CASSEYQGAESPLHF.

The CDR3 bases are TGTGCCATCAGACCCGACAGGGGGCCAATCTCCTACGAGCAGTACTTC. It is translated as CAIRPDRGPISYEQYF. The J gene is TRBJ2-7, the V gene TRBV10-3; 10 positions match TRBD1. The CDR3 totals 16 residues. The V and J ends lost 6 bases and 0 bases, in that order; junction bases with no gene match: 8. Germline V CDR1 and CDR2: ENHRY, SYGVKD.

The chain employs TRBV16 and TRBJ1-5; weak D call: TRBD1 (5 bases). Germline assignment: CDR1 KGHSY and CDR2 FQNENV. The CDR3 consists of 16 residues. V dropped 0 bases and J dropped 4 bases, with 13 bases sitting between them. The CDR3 region has the DNA TGTGCCAGCAGCCAATCGGTGTGGACACAGAATCAGCCCCAGCATTTT. Translating it yields CASSQSVWTQNQPQHF.